A selection of T cell receptor beta chains follows, all from one sample in a study of blood T cell repertoires in COVID-19. Repertoires were generated with immunoSEQ multiplex PCR, while TCRdb's copy carries only in-frame clones and drops some. The table has approximately 130,000 clones, around 78% seen once. The sequenced sample was peripheral blood. The receptors shown here come from a human donor in a cohort sampled during active COVID-19. The CDR3 runs from the conserved cysteine through the conserved F or W. A D gene is named only where the DNA matches it firmly. Clone size appears in some rows only: once, few, many, or a class for an expanded clone.

v_gene: TRBV5-6; abundance: -; d_gene: -; j_gene: TRBJ1-6; CDR3aa: CASSPGGDSPLHF; CDR3nt: TGTGCCAGCAGCCCTGGAGGTGACTCACCCCTCCACTTT
v_gene: TRBV7-8; abundance: few; d_gene: TRBD1; j_gene: TRBJ1-6; CDR3aa: CASSHGTGLYNSPLHF; CDR3nt: TGTGCCAGCAGCCACGGGACAGGGTTATATAATTCACCCCTCCACTTT
v_gene: TRBV12-3/TRBV12-4; abundance: -; d_gene: -; j_gene: TRBJ2-3; CDR3aa: CASGPLVTDTQYF; CDR3nt: TGTGCCAGTGGGCCTTTAGTCACAGATACGCAGTATTTT
v_gene: TRBV5-4; abundance: -; d_gene: TRBD2; j_gene: TRBJ2-3; CDR3aa: CASSKPLAGGPTDTQYF; CDR3nt: TGTGCCAGCAGCAAACCCCTGGCGGGGGGGCCGACAGATACGCAGTATTTT
v_gene: TRBV28; abundance: -; d_gene: -; j_gene: TRBJ2-1; CDR3aa: CASSLTGGWDEQFF; CDR3nt: TGTGCCAGCAGTTTAACGGGGGGCTGGGATGAGCAGTTCTTC
v_gene: TRBV6-1; abundance: -; d_gene: -; j_gene: TRBJ2-3; CDR3aa: CASSEARGWSTDTQYF; CDR3nt: TGTGCCAGCAGTGAAGCGCGGGGATGGAGCACAGATACGCAGTATTTT
v_gene: TRBV6-5; abundance: -; d_gene: -; j_gene: TRBJ1-4; CDR3aa: CASSYSYTTNEKLFF; CDR3nt: TGTGCCAGCAGTTACTCATACACCACTAATGAAAAACTGTTTTTT
v_gene: TRBV30; abundance: few; d_gene: -; j_gene: TRBJ1-1; CDR3aa: CAWSPGHPYTEAFF; CDR3nt: TGTGCCTGGAGTCCGGGACACCCGTACACTGAAGCTTTCTTT
v_gene: TRBV6-5; abundance: -; d_gene: TRBD1; j_gene: TRBJ1-1; CDR3aa: CASSYVTGGLNTEAFF; CDR3nt: TGTGCCAGCAGTTACGTTACAGGGGGATTGAACACTGAAGCTTTCTTT
v_gene: TRBV7-8; abundance: -; d_gene: TRBD2; j_gene: TRBJ2-3; CDR3aa: CASSTSRLAGGDTDTQYF; CDR3nt: TGTGCCAGCAGCACATCTCGACTAGCGGGGGGGGACACAGATACGCAGTATTTT
v_gene: TRBV28; abundance: -; d_gene: -; j_gene: TRBJ2-7; CDR3aa: CASRTELTDEQYF; CDR3nt: TGTGCCAGCAGGACTGAACTTACGGACGAGCAGTACTTC
v_gene: TRBV30; abundance: -; d_gene: -; j_gene: TRBJ1-1; CDR3aa: CAWRRTANTEAFF; CDR3nt: TGTGCCTGGAGGAGGACAGCGAACACTGAAGCTTTCTTT
v_gene: TRBV27; abundance: -; d_gene: -; j_gene: TRBJ1-2; CDR3aa: CASSLSTWALRNNGYTF; CDR3nt: TGTGCCAGCAGTTTATCGACCTGGGCTCTGCGTAATAATGGCTACACCTTC
v_gene: TRBV28; abundance: -; d_gene: TRBD1; j_gene: TRBJ1-6; CDR3aa: CASSFYRGPSYNSPLHF; CDR3nt: TGTGCCAGCAGTTTTTACAGGGGGCCCTCCTATAATTCACCCCTCCACTTT
v_gene: TRBV19; abundance: -; d_gene: -; j_gene: TRBJ2-7; CDR3aa: CASSTGLFSYEQYF; CDR3nt: TGTGCCAGTAGTACCGGACTTTTCTCCTACGAGCAGTACTTC
v_gene: TRBV7-9; abundance: -; d_gene: TRBD1; j_gene: TRBJ1-2; CDR3aa: CASSSQGAVLYGYTF; CDR3nt: TGTGCCAGCAGCTCACAGGGGGCGGTCCTCTATGGCTACACCTTC
v_gene: TRBV19; abundance: -; d_gene: TRBD1; j_gene: TRBJ1-2; CDR3aa: CASSARQGYGYTF; CDR3nt: TGTGCCAGTAGTGCCAGACAGGGATATGGCTACACCTTC
v_gene: TRBV7-9; abundance: few; d_gene: TRBD1; j_gene: TRBJ2-1; CDR3aa: CASSLGDRGLNEQFF; CDR3nt: TGTGCCAGCAGCTTAGGCGACAGGGGGCTCAATGAGCAGTTCTTC
v_gene: TRBV9; abundance: -; d_gene: TRBD2; j_gene: TRBJ2-5; CDR3aa: CASSYGTSGGWTYF; CDR3nt: TGTGCCAGCAGCTACGGGACTAGCGGGGGCTGGACGTACTTC
v_gene: TRBV13; abundance: -; d_gene: -; j_gene: TRBJ2-5; CDR3aa: CASSPSGTRAIKTQYF; CDR3nt: TGTGCCAGCAGCCCGTCGGGTACCAGGGCGATAAAGACCCAGTACTTC
v_gene: TRBV28; abundance: -; d_gene: TRBD1; j_gene: TRBJ2-1; CDR3aa: CASSGAGTGYNEQFF; CDR3nt: TGTGCCAGCAGTGGAGCCGGGACAGGTTACAATGAGCAGTTCTTC
v_gene: TRBV3-1/TRBV3-2; abundance: -; d_gene: TRBD1; j_gene: TRBJ2-1; CDR3aa: CASSQRQGADNEQFF; CDR3nt: TGTGCCAGCAGCCAGAGACAGGGGGCTGACAATGAGCAGTTCTTC
v_gene: TRBV5-1; abundance: once; d_gene: -; j_gene: TRBJ1-1; CDR3aa: CASSPTGTPTADTEAFF; CDR3nt: TGCGCCAGCAGCCCGACCGGGACACCCACGGCGGACACTGAAGCTTTCTTT